What follows are 17 T cell receptor beta chains derived from one specimen sequenced in a study of CD8+CD57+ T cells in acquired aplastic anemia. The TCR beta profiling, which covered VDJ combination and CDR3 sequence, was carried out using genomic DNA as the template. TCRdb reanalysed the reads using MiXCR and keeps one entry per CDR3 protein. The sample consists of roughly 180,000 distinct CDR3 sequences, about 64% of them appearing once. The sequencing sample was made of sorted CD4+, CD8+, or CD8+CD57+ T cells (not recorded which) from PBMCs. Receptors originate from a human donor with severe aplastic anemia or a healthy control (not recorded which).

This clonotype has a count of ten or more. The J gene is TRBJ2-2, the V gene TRBV20-1, with D maybe TRBD1 (6 bases). The CDR3 runs to 15 residues. CDR1 and CDR2 from the germline V gene are DFQATT and SNEGSKA (reference sequence). V lost 4 bases, J lost 1 base, and 13 bases lay in between. CDR3 nucleotides: TGCAGTGCTATATTCGGACAGCTGAACACCGGGGAGCTGTTTTTT. It is translated as CSAIFGQLNTGELFF.

The table lists this clonotype with a few counts. The rearrangement joins TRBV2 to TRBJ2-2, with D possibly matching TRBD2 (6 bases). CDR1 SNHLY and CDR2 FYNNEI come from the germline V gene. Trimming stripped 4 bases from V and 4 bases from J, with 13 bases between. This CDR3 has 15 residues. CDR3 DNA: TGTGCCAGCAGTGGTGGGGGAGGCCCCACCGGGGAGCTGTTTTTT. This sequence encodes CASSGGGGPTGELFF.

The rearrangement joins TRBV7-2 to TRBJ1-5, with D perhaps matching TRBD1 (5 bases). The V gene lost 1 base and the J gene lost 3 bases, with 10 bases spanning the gap. This CDR3 region has 15 residues. Germline values: CDR1 SGHTA, CDR2 FQGNSA. The chain's CDR3 is CASSLDRRTNQPQHF. As DNA, the CDR3 is TGTGCCAGCAGCTTAGACAGGAGGACCAATCAGCCCCAGCATTTT.

The V call is TRBV29-1, the J call TRBJ1-1, with 12 bases matching TRBD1. V lost 5 bases, J lost 2 bases, and 6 bases stayed unmatched. The V gene's germline CDR1 is SQVTM and CDR2 ANQGSEA. The CDR3 is made up of 15 amino acids. The CDR3 spells CSVWGTGGFNTEAFF. DNA of the CDR3: TGCAGCGTTTGGGGGACAGGGGGCTTCAACACTGAAGCTTTCTTT.

The gene calls are TRBV10-1 and TRBJ2-7; 7 bases are a match to TRBD1. The V gene's germline CDR1 is WNHNN and CDR2 SYGVQD (reference sequence). The CDR3 spans 13 residues. Unmatched junction bases numbered 7, after V lost 5 bases and J lost 6 bases. This CDR3 reads CASSKTGLGEQYF. Written as DNA, the CDR3 is TGCGCCAGCAGTAAGACAGGGTTAGGCGAGCAGTACTTC.

The chain recombines TRBV3-1 with TRBJ2-2; 14 bases agree with TRBD2. The V gene end was trimmed by 0 bases and the J gene end by 0 bases; junction bases not matched to a gene: 3. This CDR3 has 19 amino acids. Germline CDR1 reads LGHDT; CDR2 reads YNNKEL (reference sequence). The CDR3 reads CASSQERTSGGPNTGELFF. The CDR3 DNA reads as TGTGCCAGCAGCCAAGAAAGGACTAGCGGGGGGCCGAACACCGGGGAGCTGTTTTTT.

The rearrangement joins TRBV19 to TRBJ2-5; 7 nucleotides line up with TRBD1. V lost 6 bases to trimming and J lost 5 bases; unmatched junction nucleotides: 9. The germline gives CDR1 LNHDA, CDR2 SQIVND (reference sequence). The CDR3 is made up of 14 amino acids. CDR3 sequence: CASSTTGVWETQYF. As DNA, the CDR3 is TGTGCCAGTAGCACTACAGGGGTATGGGAGACCCAGTACTTC.

This chain uses TRBV2 with TRBJ1-4; no reliable D call. The CDR3 spans 13 residues. Trimming took 4 bases from V and 8 from J, leaving 11 bases between them. CDR1 and CDR2 (germline): SNHLY, FYNNEI. CDR3: CASSGLATEKLFF. CDR3 in DNA: TGTGCCAGCAGTGGTCTGGCAACGGAAAAACTGTTTTTT.

The chain combines TRBV7-9 with TRBJ2-7; TRBD1 matches at 7 bases. Germline values: CDR1 SEHNR, CDR2 FQNEAQ (reference sequence). The CDR3 totals 14 residues. With 2 bases clipped from V and 0 bases from J, the junction kept 1 base outside the gene matches. CDR3 protein: CASSLTGVSYEQYF. CDR3 sequence (DNA): TGTGCCAGCAGCTTAACAGGGGTCTCCTACGAGCAGTACTTC.

The V and J genes are TRBV2 and TRBJ1-5; tentative D call: TRBD1 (6 bases). Trimming left V 6 bases short and J 3 bases short, with 15 bases between. Per germline, CDR1 SNHLY and CDR2 FYNNEI. CDR3 size: 15 residues. The CDR3 region is CASSPFGQINQPQHF. The CDR3 region has the DNA TGTGCCAGCAGCCCATTTGGACAGATCAATCAGCCCCAGCATTTT.

The gene calls are TRBV6-2 or TRBV6-3 and TRBJ1-2; 7 bases agree with TRBD1. The CDR3 length is 15 residues. Trimming cost V 5 bases and J 3 bases; bases outside gene matches: 9. Germline V CDR1 and CDR2: MNHEY, SVGEGT. The CDR3 loop reads CASSPPDRLHYGYTF. For the CDR3, the DNA is TGTGCCAGCAGTCCCCCGGACAGGCTTCACTATGGCTACACCTTC.

The V call is TRBV5-1, the J call TRBJ2-7; perhaps TRBD2 as D (5 bases). The germline CDR1 and CDR2 sequences are SGHRS and YFSETQ. The V end was cut by 1 base, the J end by 5 bases, with 16 bases between. CDR3 length: 15 amino acids. The CDR3 DNA sequence: TGCGCCAGCAGCTTGCGGGCTAGCAATTCCCACGAGCAGTACTTC. This sequence encodes CASSLRASNSHEQYF.

J is TRBJ2-7 and V is TRBV29-1, with 8 bases that match TRBD1. The CDR3 contains 15 residues. Germline assignment: CDR1 SQVTM and CDR2 ANQGSEA. The V and J ends lost 3 bases and 0 bases, in that order; junction bases with no gene match: 7. Here the CDR3 reads CSVEGGQASSYEQYF. The CDR3 nucleotides are TGCAGCGTTGAGGGGGGACAGGCCAGCTCCTACGAGCAGTACTTC.

Regarding this clonotype: Relative to the germline gene, one junction end is altered; a read error may explain this. The chain has TRBV5-1 and TRBJ2-1; the D is unclear. There are 11 residues in the CDR3. From germline, CDR1 is SGHRS and CDR2 YFSETQ. This CDR3 reads CASTQHNEQFF. In nucleotides, the CDR3 is TGTGCCAGCACCCAACACAATGAGCAGTTCTTC.

The V and J genes are TRBV7-2 and TRBJ1-1; D is undetermined. Per germline, CDR1 SGHTA and CDR2 FQGNSA. The CDR3 sequence is 13 residues long. Trimming cost V 3 bases and J 5 bases, with 10 bases left between them. The CDR3 sequence: CASSFRRGTEAFF. As DNA, the CDR3 is TGTGCCAGCAGCTTTAGGAGAGGGACTGAAGCTTTCTTT.

This clonotype was recorded a few times. The rearrangement joins TRBV7-6 to TRBJ1-3, with D possibly matching TRBD1 (5 bases). Germline assignment: CDR1 SGHVS and CDR2 FNYEAQ. CDR3 length equals 15 residues. The V and J ends lost 1 base and 0 bases respectively, with 7 bases between them. The CDR3 region is CASSLGGTSGNTIYF. For the CDR3, the DNA is TGTGCCAGCAGCTTAGGAGGGACCTCTGGAAACACCATATATTTT.

This chain links TRBV5-1 with TRBJ2-7, with TRBD2 as a possible D gene (5 bases). Trimming cost V 0 bases and J 5 bases, with 12 bases left between them. This CDR3 has 14 residues. The germline gives CDR1 SGHRS, CDR2 YFSETQ. Here the CDR3 reads CASSLDLAADEQYF. The CDR3 DNA sequence: TGCGCCAGCAGCTTGGATCTGGCAGCGGACGAGCAGTACTTC.